The clone carrying this T cell receptor beta chain appeared a few times. Its target is unknown. Extracted total RNA amounted to at least 5.5 micrograms for each sample. The record originates from a study of blood T cells in healthy people across ages. General observations from the study: Both naive CD4+ cell counts and diversity were greater in long-lived donors than in aged donors. Higher naive T cell percentage went strongly together with higher TCR beta diversity.

With a J-beta primer mix and a sample-barcoded 5' primer, a second PCR ran about 7 to 11 cycles. TCRdb passed the 5' RACE reads through MiXCR, listing each CDR3 protein once. The table has about 1.5 million distinct CDR3 sequences, 35% to 45% seen once. V was trimmed by 7 bases and J by 7 bases, leaving 13 bases between them. The CDR3 length is 13 residues. Per germline, CDR1 MNHEY and CDR2 SVGEGT. Sequencing was performed on blood. This clonotype was obtained from a woman between 18 and 29 years old in good health. This chain joins TRBV6-2 or TRBV6-3 and TRBJ1-4; D is possibly TRBD1 (5 bases). The CDR3 spells CASIRQGGEKLFF. CDR3 nucleotide sequence: TGTGCCAGCATACGCCAGGGCGGTGAAAAACTGTTTTTT.